The clone carrying this T cell receptor (beta chain) was detected ten times or more. The antigen is unknown. This specimen belongs to a study of T cell repertoires in cytomegalovirus infection. Study-level information: Well-studied HLA-B-restricted CMV epitopes were used in the study alongside recently identified HLA-C-restricted ones. From public TCR beta signatures came an indication of both CMV infection and matching HLA type. Notes on the study in general: HLA-C-restricted CMV-specific TCR beta clonotypes were dominant in the ex vivo response. Cumulated frequencies of public TCR beta families served to identify carriers of CMV plus the relevant HLA.

Germline V gene sequence: CDR1 MNHNS, CDR2 SASEGT. V lost 6 bases to trimming and J lost 0 bases, with 18 bases between them. The CDR3 has 16 residues. From the reads, TCRdb called clonotypes with MiXCR, one entry per CDR3 protein. Among about 69,000 distinct CDR3 sequences listed, about 30% were seen once. Sequenced material: CD8+ T cells from cultured PBMCs, taken from culture after CMV antigen stimulation. The clonotype originates from a human donor in good health (CMV status not recorded). Some clones in this sample may be carry-over from other donors' samples. V usage is TRBV6-1 and J usage is TRBJ2-7; D perhaps matches TRBD1 (6 bases). The CDR3 is CASRPVNRDGSYEQYF. The CDR3 DNA is TGTGCCAGCAGACCAGTAAACAGGGATGGCTCCTACGAGCAGTACTTC.